The source of this T cell receptor beta chain is a study of T cells in Graves' hyperthyroidism and ophthalmopathy. Points from the study as a whole: The model predicted ophthalmopathy a median approximately 6 months before onset.

With 5 bases clipped from V and 9 bases from J, the junction kept 10 bases outside the gene matches. The CDR3 runs to 15 residues. Germline CDR1 is SEHNR and CDR2 is FQNEAQ (reference sequence). Amplification yielded TCR beta CDR3 regions, with RNA transcripts as the source. The HTBI primer set was used in a first-round RT-PCR of the TCR CDR3. TCRdb itself ran the multiplex PCR reads through MiXCR, one entry per CDR3 protein. The sample lists 300,000 to 400,000 distinct CDR3 sequences, around a fifth occurring once. This clonotype has only a few counts. Antigen: not known. The chain links TRBV7-9 to TRBJ1-6; 7 nucleotides agree with TRBD1. This clonotype was obtained from a woman aged 45-65 years with Graves' hyperthyroidism. Source material: blood. The CDR3 sequence is CASSMTGSGGSPLHF. The CDR3, as DNA: TGTGCCAGCAGCATGACAGGGTCCGGGGGTTCACCCCTCCACTTT.